Following are 8 T cell receptor beta chains from one sample sequenced in a study of beta chain features in type 1 diabetes. Expressed TCRB transcripts were sequenced because the isolated RNA had all been reverse transcribed beforehand. The data were produced by immunoSEQ multiplex PCR, yet TCRdb's version contains in-frame clones alone and is incomplete. Among 900,000 or so clones listed, roughly a sixth were seen once. Sequencing input: naive CD4+ T cells from blood. These receptors were collected from a woman between 18 and 30 years old in good health.

The chain is built from TRBV10-1 and TRBJ2-5; the D gene is possibly TRBD1 (6 bases). The CDR3 sequence is 13 residues long. V lost 5 bases and J 4 bases, leaving 11 bases between the germline ends. Germline lookup yields CDR1 WNHNN and CDR2 SYGVQD (reference sequence). As DNA, the CDR3 is TGCGCCAGCAGTACCGGACAGCTAGAGACCCAGTACTTC. Translation: CASSTGQLETQYF.

The chain combines TRBV28 with TRBJ1-5; D remains ambiguous. Trimming cost V 4 bases and J 5 bases, with 12 bases left between them. Germline CDR1 is MDHEN and CDR2 is SYDVKM. The CDR3 sequence is 14 residues long. CDR3 nucleotide sequence: TGTGCCAGCAGTTGGGGAAGGAATTATCAGCCCCAGCATTTT. Protein sequence: CASSWGRNYQPQHF.

V gene TRBV18 combines with J gene TRBJ2-7; no clear D gene. Trimming cost V 3 bases and J 1 base, with 10 bases left between them. Germline CDR1 and CDR2: KGHSH and LQKENI. The CDR3 runs 14 residues. For the CDR3, the DNA is TGTGCCAGCTCACCCTACTTTGGATCCTACGAGCAGTACTTC. Residues: CASSPYFGSYEQYF.

This clone was seen a handful of times. The CDR3 reads CASSLTGGTGVTDTQYF. Written as DNA, the CDR3 is TGTGCCAGCAGCTTAACCGGCGGGACAGGGGTCACAGATACGCAGTATTTT. The chain recombines TRBV7-3 with TRBJ2-3; TRBD1 agrees at 10 bases. Trimming cost V 0 bases and J 2 bases; bases outside gene matches: 5. CDR3 length: 17 residues. Per germline, CDR1 SGHTA and CDR2 FQGTGA.

This clone occurred a few times. J is TRBJ2-1 and V is TRBV14; 7 bases map to TRBD2. CDR3 size: 18 residues. Germline loops: CDR1 SGHDN, CDR2 FVKESK. V trimming: 4 bases; J trimming: 6 bases; junction bases outside the gene matches: 18. The CDR3 region has the DNA TGTGCCAGCAGCCGAGGACCGCGCGGGAGAGTCCGCGGCAATGAGCAGTTCTTC. Amino acid sequence: CASSRGPRGRVRGNEQFF.

On this clone itself: Within the sample, other DNA sequences also encode this same CDR3. J is TRBJ2-7 and V is TRBV11-2; 11 bases align to TRBD2. The ends lost 4 bases at V and 2 bases at J; junction bases unmatched: 4. The CDR3 sequence is 15 residues long. Germline V gene sequence: CDR1 SGHAT, CDR2 FQNNGV. CDR3 sequence reads: CASSSGTSGTYEQYF. Here the CDR3 DNA reads TGTGCCAGCAGCTCCGGGACTAGCGGAACCTACGAGCAGTACTTC.

This clone showed up just a few times. CDR3: CASSSQGQGWQPQHF. In DNA, the CDR3 is TGTGCCAGCAGCTCACAGGGACAGGGGTGGCAGCCCCAGCATTTT. The V gene is TRBV7-9, the J gene TRBJ1-5; 10 positions match TRBD1. CDR3 length equals 15 residues. The germline CDR1 and CDR2 sequences are SEHNR and FQNEAQ (reference sequence). Trimming at V came to 4 bases and at J to 7 bases, leaving 7 bases not matched to a gene.

This clone occurred a few times. V and J are TRBV4-2 and TRBJ2-2; 9 nucleotides align to TRBD1. J was trimmed by 8 bases and V by 6 bases; bases with no gene match: 13. CDR1 and CDR2 (germline): LGHNA, YNFKEQ. The CDR3 runs 16 residues. CDR3 DNA sequence: TGTGCCAGCAGGCTCAGGGACAGGGAATTGGGGGGGGAGCTGTTTTTT. This encodes CASRLRDRELGGELFF.